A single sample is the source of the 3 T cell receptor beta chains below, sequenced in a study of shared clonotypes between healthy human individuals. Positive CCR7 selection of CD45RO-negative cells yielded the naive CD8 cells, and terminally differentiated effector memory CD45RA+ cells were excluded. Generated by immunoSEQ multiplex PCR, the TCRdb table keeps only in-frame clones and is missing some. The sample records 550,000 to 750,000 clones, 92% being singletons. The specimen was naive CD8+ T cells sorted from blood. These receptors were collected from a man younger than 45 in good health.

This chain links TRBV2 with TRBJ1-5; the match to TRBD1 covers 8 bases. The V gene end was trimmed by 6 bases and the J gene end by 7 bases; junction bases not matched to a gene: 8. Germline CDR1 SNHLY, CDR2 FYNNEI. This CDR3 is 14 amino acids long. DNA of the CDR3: TGTGCCAGCAGCCTAGGACAGGGCAGGCAGCCCCAGCATTTT. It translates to CASSLGQGRQPQHF. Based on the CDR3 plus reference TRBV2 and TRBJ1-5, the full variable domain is EPEVTQTPSHQVTQMGQEVILRCVPISNHLYFYWYRQILGQKVEFLVSFYNNEISEKSEIFDDQFSVERPDGSNFTLKIRSTKLEDSAMYFCASSLGQGRQPQHFGDGTRLSIL.

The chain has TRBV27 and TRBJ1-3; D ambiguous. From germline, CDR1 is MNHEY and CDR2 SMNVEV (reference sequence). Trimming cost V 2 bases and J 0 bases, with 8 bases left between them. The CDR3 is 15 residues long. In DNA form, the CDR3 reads TGTGCCAGCAGTTTAGGAGCGAGCTCTGGAAACACCATATATTTT. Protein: CASSLGASSGNTIYF.

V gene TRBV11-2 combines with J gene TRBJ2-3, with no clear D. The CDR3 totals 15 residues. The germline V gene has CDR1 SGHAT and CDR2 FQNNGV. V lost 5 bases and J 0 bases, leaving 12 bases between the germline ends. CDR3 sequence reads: CASSDLGSSTDTQYF. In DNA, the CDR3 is TGTGCCAGCAGCGATTTGGGGTCTAGCACAGATACGCAGTATTTT.